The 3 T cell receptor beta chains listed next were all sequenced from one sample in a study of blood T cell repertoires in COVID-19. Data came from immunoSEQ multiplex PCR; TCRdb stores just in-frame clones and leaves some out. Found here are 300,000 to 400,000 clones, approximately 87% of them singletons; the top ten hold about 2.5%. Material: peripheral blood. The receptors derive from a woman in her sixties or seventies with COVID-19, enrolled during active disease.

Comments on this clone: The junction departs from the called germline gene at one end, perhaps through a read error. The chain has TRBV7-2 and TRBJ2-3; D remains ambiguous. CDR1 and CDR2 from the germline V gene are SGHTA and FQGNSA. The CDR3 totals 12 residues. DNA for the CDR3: TGTGCCGGCAGCTTCGAACCTAATACGCAGTATTTT. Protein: CAGSFEPNTQYF.

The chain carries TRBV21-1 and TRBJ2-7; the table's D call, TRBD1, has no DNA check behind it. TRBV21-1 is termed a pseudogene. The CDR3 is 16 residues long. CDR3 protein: CASSKVTRGPTYEQYF. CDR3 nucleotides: TGTGCCAGCAGCAAAGTAACCAGGGGCCCGACCTACGAGCAGTACTTC.

CDR3: CASSQRGGPYEQYF. CDR3 nucleotide sequence: TGTGCCAGCAGCCAACGGGGGGGCCCCTACGAGCAGTACTTC. The chain employs TRBV4-2 and TRBJ2-7, with 8 bases matching TRBD2. V lost 2 bases, J lost 2 bases, and 2 bases stayed unmatched. From germline, CDR1 is LGHNA and CDR2 YNFKEQ. The CDR3 is 14 residues long.